The T cell receptor (beta chain) under discussion was sequenced for a study of T cells in Graves' hyperthyroidism and ophthalmopathy. The junction had 14 bases not matched to a gene; V was cut back by 0 bases and J by 7 bases. This CDR3 has 16 amino acids. The germline gives CDR1 DFQATT, CDR2 SNEGSKA (reference sequence). There were TCR beta CDR3 regions amplified from RNA transcripts. The study used the HTBI primer set for a first-round RT-PCR of the TCR CDR3. Via MiXCR, TCRdb re-called the multiplex PCR reads, giving one row per CDR3 protein. Counted here are around 420,000 distinct CDR3 sequences, 15% to 19% occurring once; the ten biggest clones make up roughly 13%.

V usage is TRBV20-1 and J usage is TRBJ2-7; 8 bases match TRBD1. Sequencing input: blood. The clonotype comes from a woman under 30 with Graves' hyperthyroidism. The CDR3 DNA follows: TGCAGTGCTAGAGATCTCCAGGGGGCGATCCCCTGGGAGCAGTACTTC. It yields the protein CSARDLQGAIPWEQYF.